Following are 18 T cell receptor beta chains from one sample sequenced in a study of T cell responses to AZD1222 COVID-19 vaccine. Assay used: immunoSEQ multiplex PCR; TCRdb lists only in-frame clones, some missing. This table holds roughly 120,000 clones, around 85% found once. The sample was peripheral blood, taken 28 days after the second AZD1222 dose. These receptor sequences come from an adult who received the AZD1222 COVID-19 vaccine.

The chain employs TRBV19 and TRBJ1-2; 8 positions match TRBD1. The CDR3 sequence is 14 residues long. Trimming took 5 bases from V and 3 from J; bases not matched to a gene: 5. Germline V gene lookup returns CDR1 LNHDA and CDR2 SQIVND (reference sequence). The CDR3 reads CASSLDRGHYGYTF. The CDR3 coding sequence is TGTGCCAGTAGTCTCGACAGGGGTCACTATGGCTACACCTTC.

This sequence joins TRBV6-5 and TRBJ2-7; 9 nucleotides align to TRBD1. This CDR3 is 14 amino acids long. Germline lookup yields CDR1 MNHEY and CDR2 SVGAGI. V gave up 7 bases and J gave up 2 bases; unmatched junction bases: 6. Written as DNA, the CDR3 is TGTGCCAGCAATCCCGGGACAGGGACCTACGAGCAGTACTTC. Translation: CASNPGTGTYEQYF.

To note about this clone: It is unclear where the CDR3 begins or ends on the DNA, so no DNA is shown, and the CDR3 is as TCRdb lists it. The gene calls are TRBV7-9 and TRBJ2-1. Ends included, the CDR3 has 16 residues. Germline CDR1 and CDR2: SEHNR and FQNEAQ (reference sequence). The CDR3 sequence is CASSSVAAHSYNEQFF.

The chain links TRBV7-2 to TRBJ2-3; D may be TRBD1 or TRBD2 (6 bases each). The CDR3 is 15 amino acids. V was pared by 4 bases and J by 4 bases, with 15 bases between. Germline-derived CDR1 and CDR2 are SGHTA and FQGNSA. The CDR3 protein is CASSSWGAISDTQYF. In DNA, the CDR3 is TGTGCCAGCAGCTCTTGGGGGGCCATTTCAGATACGCAGTATTTT.

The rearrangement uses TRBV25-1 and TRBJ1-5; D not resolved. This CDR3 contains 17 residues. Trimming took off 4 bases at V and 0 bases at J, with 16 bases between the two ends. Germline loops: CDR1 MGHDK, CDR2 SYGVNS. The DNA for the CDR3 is TGTGCCAGCAGTGGCGGTTTGGGAGGCAATAGCAATCAGCCCCAGCATTTT. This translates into CASSGGLGGNSNQPQHF. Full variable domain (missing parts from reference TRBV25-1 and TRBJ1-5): EADIYQTPRYLVIGTGKKITLECSQTMGHDKMYWYQQDPGMELHLIHYSYGVNSTEKGDLSSESTVSRIRTEHFPLTLESARPSHTSQYLCASSGGLGGNSNQPQHFGDGTRLSIL.

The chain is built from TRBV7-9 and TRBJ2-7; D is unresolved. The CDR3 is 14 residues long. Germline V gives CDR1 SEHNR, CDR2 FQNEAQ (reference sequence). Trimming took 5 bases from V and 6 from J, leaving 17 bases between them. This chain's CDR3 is CASSPPRTSFEQYF. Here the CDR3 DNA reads TGTGCCAGCAGCCCCCCCCGTACCAGCTTCGAGCAGTACTTC.

The CDR3 DNA reads as TGTGCCAGCAGCCCCTCTTTAGCTGATACGCAGTATTTT. Protein product: CASSPSLADTQYF. The chain recombines TRBV7-2 with TRBJ2-3; no clear D. CDR3 size: 13 residues. V lost 5 bases, J lost 6 bases, and 12 bases lay in between. Germline V gene data show CDR1 as SGHTA and CDR2 as FQGNSA.

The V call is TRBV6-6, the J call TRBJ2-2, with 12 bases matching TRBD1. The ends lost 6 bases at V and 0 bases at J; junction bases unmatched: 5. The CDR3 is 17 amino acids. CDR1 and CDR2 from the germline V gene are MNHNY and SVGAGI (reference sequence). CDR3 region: CASSRGTGGANTGELFF. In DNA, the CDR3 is TGTGCCAGCAGCCGAGGGACAGGGGGCGCGAACACCGGGGAGCTGTTTTTT.

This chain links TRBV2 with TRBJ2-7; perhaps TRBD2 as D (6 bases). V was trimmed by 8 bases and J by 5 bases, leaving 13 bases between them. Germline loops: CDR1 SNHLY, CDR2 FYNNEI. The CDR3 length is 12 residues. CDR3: CASHPGSHEQYF. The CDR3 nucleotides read TGTGCCAGCCATCCCGGGAGCCACGAGCAGTACTTC.

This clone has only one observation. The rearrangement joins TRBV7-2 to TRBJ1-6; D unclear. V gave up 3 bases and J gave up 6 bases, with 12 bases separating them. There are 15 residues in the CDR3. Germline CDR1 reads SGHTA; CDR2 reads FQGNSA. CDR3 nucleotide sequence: TGTGCCAGCAGCTTCGGCGGGCCCAGTAATTCACCCCTCCACTTT. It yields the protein CASSFGGPSNSPLHF.

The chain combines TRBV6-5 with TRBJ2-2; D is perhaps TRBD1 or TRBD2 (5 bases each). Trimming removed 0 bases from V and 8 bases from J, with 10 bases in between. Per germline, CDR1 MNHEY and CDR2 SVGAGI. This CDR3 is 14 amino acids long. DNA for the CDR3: TGTGCCAGCAGTTACTCGAGAGGGGCTGGGGAGCTGTTTTTT. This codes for CASSYSRGAGELFF.

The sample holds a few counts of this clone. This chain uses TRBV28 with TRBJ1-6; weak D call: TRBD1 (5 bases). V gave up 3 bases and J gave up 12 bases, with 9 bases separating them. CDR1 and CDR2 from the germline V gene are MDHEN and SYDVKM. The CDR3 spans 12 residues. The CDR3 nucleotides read TGTGCCAGCAGTTTGCCGAGGGGACCCCTCCACTTT. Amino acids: CASSLPRGPLHF.

DNA of the CDR3: TGCGCCAGCAGCCAAGATCTCGCAGGGGAACCTTCTGAAGCTTTCTTT. This gives the protein CASSQDLAGEPSEAFF. The chain joins TRBV4-1 to TRBJ1-1; D might be TRBD1 (6 bases). CDR1 is MGHRA and CDR2 is YSYEKL in the germline V gene. Deletions cut 0 bases from V and 6 bases from J, with 17 bases between. The CDR3 totals 16 residues.

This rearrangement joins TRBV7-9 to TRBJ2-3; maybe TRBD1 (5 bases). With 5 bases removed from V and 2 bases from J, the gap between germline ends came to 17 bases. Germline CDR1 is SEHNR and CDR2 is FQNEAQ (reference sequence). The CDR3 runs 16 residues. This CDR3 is CASSPGSGHTTDTQYF. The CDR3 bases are TGTGCCAGCAGCCCCGGGTCCGGACACACCACAGATACGCAGTATTTT.

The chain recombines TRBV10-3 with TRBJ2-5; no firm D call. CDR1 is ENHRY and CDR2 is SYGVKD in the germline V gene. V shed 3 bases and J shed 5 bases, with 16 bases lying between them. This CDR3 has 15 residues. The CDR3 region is CAISDGRTSGETQYF. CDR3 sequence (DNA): TGTGCCATCAGTGATGGGCGGACCTCCGGGGAGACCCAGTACTTC.

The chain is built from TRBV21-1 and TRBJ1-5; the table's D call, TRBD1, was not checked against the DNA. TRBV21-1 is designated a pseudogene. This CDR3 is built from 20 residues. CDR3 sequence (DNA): TGTGCCAGCAGCAAACCCCGGTTCGTACAGGGGGCTTATAGCAATCAGCCCCAGCATTTT. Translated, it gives CASSKPRFVQGAYSNQPQHF.

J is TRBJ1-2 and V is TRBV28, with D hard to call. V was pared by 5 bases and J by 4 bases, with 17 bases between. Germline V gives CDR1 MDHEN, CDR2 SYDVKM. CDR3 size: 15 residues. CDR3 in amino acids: CASSPTLLARYGYTF. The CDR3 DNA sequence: TGTGCCAGCAGTCCGACGCTTTTGGCCCGCTATGGCTACACCTTC.

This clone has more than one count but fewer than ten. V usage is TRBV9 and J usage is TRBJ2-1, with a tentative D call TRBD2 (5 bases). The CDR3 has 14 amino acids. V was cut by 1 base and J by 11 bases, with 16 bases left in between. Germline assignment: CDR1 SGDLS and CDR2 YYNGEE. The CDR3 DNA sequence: TGTGCCAGCAGCGTACGGGATGAAGGTGGTAAGCAGTTCTTC. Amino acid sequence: CASSVRDEGGKQFF.